This TCR beta chain appears in the sequencing data of a study of blood T cell repertoires in COVID-19. In the study overall: Specimens from acute and convalescent COVID-19 originated in the United States, Italy and Spain. PBMCs, B-cell-depleted T cells, or T cells were the source of the cDNA or gDNA that made up the material.

How the authors handled the data: Amplification of reference gene primers was used by the study to estimate nucleated cell counts. Produced via immunoSEQ multiplex PCR; TCRdb's table is partial and in-frame only. V and J calls and clone size are those listed in that table; D and trimming were worked out from the DNA. Of approximately 250,000 clones listed, roughly 84% are singletons. This clone occurred a few times. Germline V gene lookup returns CDR1 MDHEN and CDR2 SYDVKM. The V segment lost 5 bases and the J segment 4 bases; nucleotides outside the gene matches: 5. The CDR3 covers 16 residues. This chain connects TRBV28 to TRBJ2-2; 12 bases are shared with TRBD2. The specimen sequenced was peripheral blood. This receptor was taken from a woman between 40 and 50 years old who had recovered from COVID-19. This chain's CDR3 is CASSATGLAGTGELFF. In DNA form, the CDR3 reads TGTGCCAGCAGTGCGACGGGACTAGCGGGCACCGGGGAGCTGTTTTTT.